One T cell receptor (beta chain) is described in this entry. The ends were cut back, 0 bases at V and 8 bases at J, with 13 bases in the middle. The CDR3 is made up of 14 amino acids. Germline values: CDR1 LGHDT, CDR2 YNNKEL (reference sequence). The method was immunoSEQ multiplex PCR; TCRdb's version includes in-frame clones alone and lacks a portion of them. The data contain some 170,000 clones, about 90% of them singletons. The record originates from a study of T cell responses to AZD1222 COVID-19 vaccine. The sequences come from peripheral blood, collected 28 days after the second AZD1222 dose. This chain uses TRBV3-1 (or the pseudogene TRBV3-2) with TRBJ1-2; D is unresolved. This clonotype originated in an adult who received the AZD1222 COVID-19 vaccine. This CDR3 reads CASSQEGSGVGYTF. The CDR3 bases are TGTGCCAGCAGCCAAGAAGGCAGCGGCGTGGGCTACACCTTC.